The sequence of this T cell receptor beta chain was determined in a study of shared clonotypes between healthy human individuals. V gave up 6 bases and J gave up 1 base; unmatched junction bases: 8. The CDR3 is made up of 15 amino acids. From germline, CDR1 is MDHEN and CDR2 SYDVKM. For this clone: Its antigen is not identified.

The CD4+ fraction was divided into a CD45RA+ naive subset and a CD45RA-negative memory subset. The test was conducted at deep level. For every subset, genomic DNA was evenly distributed across several immunoSEQ plates. TCRdb's copy holds only in-frame clones and misses some; the assay was immunoSEQ multiplex PCR. The sample holds more than 2,000,000 clones; just over 90% are singletons and the top ten take roughly 0.36%. Study-level points and caveats: Among a few donors, approximately 5.4% of naive CD4 clonotypes were found in common.

The chain joins TRBV28 to TRBJ1-1, with TRBD1 identical over 7 bases. Sequencing was done on a sample of naive CD4+ T cells from PBMCs. The subset here: CD45RA+ positively selected. The sequence was collected from a man between 18 and 29 years old in good health. Some clones in this sample may be carry-over from other donors' samples. CDR3 residues: CASRQPGQQNTEAFF. The CDR3 nucleotides read TGTGCCAGCAGGCAACCGGGACAGCAGAACACTGAAGCTTTCTTT.